This T cell receptor (beta chain) was found in a study of CD8 T cells in ankylosing spondylitis. Germline-derived CDR1 and CDR2 are DFQATT and SNEGSKA (reference sequence). This CDR3 has 17 amino acids. Unmatched junction bases numbered 12, after V lost 0 bases and J lost 5 bases. As regards this clonotype: Its matching antigen is unknown.

Generation of TCR beta libraries employed quantitative 5'-RACE incorporating molecular barcodes. TCRdb re-analysed the 5' RACE reads in MiXCR, keeping a single row per CDR3 protein. The table includes about 800,000 distinct CDR3 sequences, roughly 10% detected once. Study-wide findings and caveats: Within matched ankylosing spondylitis synovial fluid, disease-linked clones were reportedly significantly enriched. Characteristic of ankylosing spondylitis blood, it appeared, was a TCR beta motif comprising roughly 8 highly homologous variants. Within peripheral blood, clones linked to disease were CD8+ and relatively rare. A number of the motif variants had already been described in reactive arthritis synovial fluid and blood.

Sample: blood, either unsorted or a sorted T cell fraction (not recorded which). The TCR was taken from a male donor with ankylosing spondylitis. The V gene is TRBV20-1, the J gene TRBJ1-2; 10 nucleotides line up with TRBD1. The CDR3 region has the DNA TGCAGTGCTAGAGAGCGGCTTAGGGACAGGGGAATTTATGGCTACACCTTC. Protein: CSARERLRDRGIYGYTF.